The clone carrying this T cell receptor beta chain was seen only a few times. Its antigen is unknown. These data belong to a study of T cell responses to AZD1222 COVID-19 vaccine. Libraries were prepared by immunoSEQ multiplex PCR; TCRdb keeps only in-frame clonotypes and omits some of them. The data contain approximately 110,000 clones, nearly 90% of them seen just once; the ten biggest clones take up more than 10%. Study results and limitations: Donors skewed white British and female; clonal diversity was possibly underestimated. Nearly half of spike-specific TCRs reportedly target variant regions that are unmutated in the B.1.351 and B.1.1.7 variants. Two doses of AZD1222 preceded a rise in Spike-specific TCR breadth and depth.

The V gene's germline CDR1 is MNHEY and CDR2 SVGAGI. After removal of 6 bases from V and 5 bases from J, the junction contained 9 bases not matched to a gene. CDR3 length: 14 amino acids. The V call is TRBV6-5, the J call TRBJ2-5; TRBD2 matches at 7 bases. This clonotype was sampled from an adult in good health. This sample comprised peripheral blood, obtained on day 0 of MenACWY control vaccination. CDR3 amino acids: CASSSLAGWETQYF. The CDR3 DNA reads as TGTGCCAGCAGCTCCTTAGCGGGTTGGGAGACCCAGTACTTC.